One sample yielded the 8 T cell receptor beta chains listed below, sequenced in a study of OX40 agonist ivuxolimab in advanced cancers. The table came from immunoSEQ multiplex PCR; TCRdb's copy has only in-frame clones and leaves some out. The sample consists of approximately 100,000 clones, just over 90% of them appearing once. The sequences come from CD4+ or CD8+ T cells sorted from blood, collected in a trial of the OX40 agonist ivuxolimab. The receptors stem from an adult with an advanced solid tumor such as melanoma, head and neck, liver or kidney cancer.

This clone was seen only once. This chain connects TRBV2 to TRBJ2-2; D gene ambiguous. V lost 5 bases and J 5 bases, leaving 6 bases between the germline ends. Germline V CDR1 and CDR2: SNHLY, FYNNEI. This CDR3 has 12 residues. CDR3 bases: TGTGCCAGCAGTAGTTATACCGGGGAGCTGTTTTTT. It yields the protein CASSSYTGELFF. The full variable domain, rest sourced from reference TRBV2 and TRBJ2-2, is EPEVTQTPSHQVTQMGQEVILRCVPISNHLYFYWYRQILGQKVEFLVSFYNNEISEKSEIFDDQFSVERPDGSNFTLKIRSTKLEDSAMYFCASSSYTGELFFGEGSRLTVL.

V gene TRBV27 combines with J gene TRBJ2-7, with 7 bases identical to TRBD2. The CDR3 is 15 amino acids. CDR1 and CDR2 from the germline V gene are MNHEY and SMNVEV (reference sequence). V lost 4 bases, J lost 5 bases, and 11 bases stayed unmatched. The CDR3 loop is CASSSSQRDLNEQYF. The DNA for the CDR3 is TGTGCCAGCAGTTCCTCCCAGCGGGATCTGAACGAGCAGTACTTC.

The chain has TRBV27 and TRBJ1-2, with D tentatively TRBD1 (5 bases). CDR3 length equals 16 residues. Trimming took 3 bases from V and 4 from J, leaving 18 bases between them. Germline lookup yields CDR1 MNHEY and CDR2 SMNVEV (reference sequence). Written as DNA, the CDR3 is TGTGCCAGCAGTTTTCTGGGGACGGGGAGAGTCTATGGCTACACCTTC. Translated, it gives CASSFLGTGRVYGYTF.

In its sample, this clone was seen a few times. This CDR3 is CASSAPQGPPGHTEAFF. CDR3 coding DNA: TGTGCCAGCAGCGCTCCACAGGGACCACCGGGGCACACTGAAGCTTTCTTT. This chain links TRBV7-2 with TRBJ1-1; D perhaps matches TRBD1 (6 bases). This CDR3 is built from 17 residues. Trimming cost V 5 bases and J 3 bases, with 22 bases left between them. Per the germline V gene, CDR1 is SGHTA and CDR2 is FQGNSA.

V usage is TRBV19 and J usage is TRBJ2-4; tentative D call: TRBD1 (5 bases). With 1 base removed from V and 6 bases from J, the gap between germline ends came to 7 bases. CDR3 length equals 13 residues. The germline gives CDR1 LNHDA, CDR2 SQIVND (reference sequence). CDR3 protein: CASSIGQGNIQYF. CDR3 coding DNA: TGTGCCAGTAGTATAGGGCAGGGAAACATTCAGTACTTC.

The chain employs TRBV5-1 and TRBJ2-7, with a weak D call TRBD1 (5 bases). V was pared by 0 bases and J by 1 base, with 8 bases between. The germline V gene encodes CDR1 SGHRS and CDR2 YFSETQ. The CDR3 consists of 14 residues. The DNA for the CDR3 is TGCGCCAGCAGCTTGGTTGACAGTTCCTACGAGCAGTACTTC. Translated, it gives CASSLVDSSYEQYF.

The rearrangement uses TRBV7-3 and TRBJ1-2; possibly TRBD1 for D (5 bases). The CDR3 is 13 residues long. V dropped 4 bases and J dropped 7 bases, with 13 bases sitting between them. CDR1 SGHTA and CDR2 FQGTGA come from the germline V gene. The CDR3 DNA is TGTGCCAGCAGCTCACGGGACGGCACTGGCTACACCTTC. Its translation is CASSSRDGTGYTF.

This chain joins TRBV4-3 and TRBJ1-2; 7 bases agree with TRBD1. Trimming cost V 0 bases and J 5 bases; bases outside gene matches: 15. The CDR3 is 18 residues long. The germline V gene encodes CDR1 LGHNA and CDR2 YSLEER. The chain's CDR3 is CASSQDAGGRGRKYGYTF. CDR3 sequence (DNA): TGCGCCAGCAGCCAAGATGCTGGGGGAAGGGGGCGCAAGTATGGCTACACCTTC.